This T cell receptor beta chain came from a study of CD8 T cells in ankylosing spondylitis. Study-wide results and caveats: Significant enrichment of disease-linked clones was reportedly seen in matched ankylosing spondylitis synovial fluid. In reactive arthritis synovial fluid and blood, some motif variants had been reported before. For ankylosing spondylitis blood, a TCR beta motif of under 10 highly homologous variants appeared characteristic.

V shed 3 bases and J shed 8 bases, with 8 bases lying between them. This CDR3 has 12 residues. This clonotype was counted ten times or more. The antigen remains unidentified. TCRdb re-analysed the 5' RACE reads in MiXCR, keeping a single row per CDR3 protein. The repertoire includes hundreds of thousands of distinct CDR3 sequences, over 9.5% of them detected once, and approximately 20% sits in the top ten. This clonotype was obtained from a male donor with ankylosing spondylitis or in good health (not recorded which). The chain recombines TRBV12-3 or TRBV12-4 with TRBJ2-1; D gene uncertain. The sample consisted of blood, either unsorted or a sorted T cell fraction (not recorded which). CDR3 DNA sequence: TGTGCCAGCAGTTTCTGGTCAGATGAGCAGTTCTTC. Encoded protein: CASSFWSDEQFF.